These T cell receptor beta chains were read from a single sample in a study of regulatory T cells in long-lasting Graves disease. MiXCR was run by TCRdb on the multiplex PCR reads, yielding one entry per CDR3 protein. The repertoire holds about 470,000 distinct CDR3 sequences, with around 21% as singletons. The input for sequencing was peripheral blood mononuclear cells (PBMCs), taken when the disease was refractory, from a patient treated with antithyroid drugs. Receptors were obtained from a female donor with Graves disease. Each CDR3 is given with its conserved first and last residue. D genes are given only for firm matches. Not every row has a clone size; where given, it reads once, few, many or a size class.

J gene: TRBJ1-1
V gene: TRBV28
clone size: many
D gene: -
CDR3 DNA: TGTGCCAGCAGTTTGCAGTTTCTGAACACTGAAGCTTTCTTT
CDR3 protein: CASSLQFLNTEAFF

J gene: TRBJ2-7
V gene: TRBV28
clone size: many
D gene: TRBD1
CDR3 DNA: TGTGCCAGCAGTTTGGGACAGGGGTCCCCCTACGAGCAGTACTTC
CDR3 protein: CASSLGQGSPYEQYF

J gene: TRBJ2-5
V gene: TRBV7-9
clone size: many
D gene: -
CDR3 DNA: TGTGCCAGCAGCTCTTTAGGGGACGTATTAGAGACCCAGTACTTC
CDR3 protein: CASSSLGDVLETQYF

J gene: TRBJ2-3
V gene: TRBV28
clone size: -
D gene: TRBD1
CDR3 DNA: TGTGCCGGCAGTCAACCGGACAGGGATTACACAGATACGCAGTATTTT
CDR3 protein: CAGSQPDRDYTDTQYF

J gene: TRBJ2-7
V gene: TRBV4-1
clone size: -
D gene: -
CDR3 DNA: TGCGCCAGCAGCCAAGTTCACCAGGCGGAATACGAGCAGTACTTC
CDR3 protein: CASSQVHQAEYEQYF

J gene: TRBJ2-1
V gene: TRBV11-2
clone size: few
D gene: -
CDR3 DNA: TGTGCCAGCAGCTTAGATTTACGGCCACAGCAGTTCTTC
CDR3 protein: CASSLDLRPQQFF

J gene: TRBJ1-1
V gene: TRBV29-1
clone size: many
D gene: -
CDR3 DNA: TGCAGCGTTACGGGGGCCGCGAACACTGAAGCTTTCTTT
CDR3 protein: CSVTGAANTEAFF

J gene: TRBJ2-7
V gene: TRBV19
clone size: -
D gene: -
CDR3 DNA: TGTGCCAGTAGTACGTTAGGCGAGCAGTACTTC
CDR3 protein: CASSTLGEQYF

J gene: TRBJ1-5
V gene: TRBV6-5
clone size: -
D gene: TRBD1
CDR3 DNA: TGTGCCAGCAGTTACAGGACAGGGGGCGTTCAGCCCCAGCATTTT
CDR3 protein: CASSYRTGGVQPQHF

J gene: TRBJ2-7
V gene: TRBV9
clone size: -
D gene: TRBD1
CDR3 DNA: TGTGCCAGCAGCGTAGATGGGACAGGAATCTACGAGCAGTACTTC
CDR3 protein: CASSVDGTGIYEQYF

J gene: TRBJ1-2
V gene: TRBV29-1
clone size: -
D gene: -
CDR3 DNA: TGCAGCGGGGGAGAAGATGGCTACACCTTC
CDR3 protein: CSGGEDGYTF

J gene: TRBJ2-7
V gene: TRBV19
clone size: -
D gene: TRBD2
CDR3 DNA: TGTGCCAGTAGTATAGGCGGGGGATCCTACGAGCAGTACTTC
CDR3 protein: CASSIGGGSYEQYF

J gene: TRBJ2-7
V gene: TRBV4-3
clone size: -
D gene: -
CDR3 DNA: TGCGCCAGCAGCCAGAGGCTCGGGACTTCCTCCTACGAGCAGTACTTC
CDR3 protein: CASSQRLGTSSYEQYF

J gene: TRBJ2-5
V gene: TRBV12-3/TRBV12-4
clone size: -
D gene: -
CDR3 DNA: TGTGCCAGCATTAAGGGGGTAGGGGAAGAGACCCAGTACTTC
CDR3 protein: CASIKGVGEETQYF

J gene: TRBJ1-5
V gene: TRBV27
clone size: many
D gene: -
CDR3 DNA: TGTGCCAGCAGCCTCGGGCGAAATCAGCCCCAGCATTTT
CDR3 protein: CASSLGRNQPQHF

J gene: TRBJ1-2
V gene: TRBV20-1
clone size: many
D gene: -
CDR3 DNA: TGCAGTGCTAGTAAACGCGACAGGAGGGGACTCTACACCTTC
CDR3 protein: CSASKRDRRGLYTF

J gene: TRBJ1-4
V gene: TRBV6-5
clone size: many
D gene: -
CDR3 DNA: TGTGCCAGCAGTTACAGGCAAAACCCTGAAAAACTGTTTTTT
CDR3 protein: CASSYRQNPEKLFF

J gene: TRBJ1-2
V gene: TRBV12-3/TRBV12-4
clone size: many
D gene: -
CDR3 DNA: TGTGCCAGCAGCCCTGAGACAAACTATGGCTACACCTTC
CDR3 protein: CASSPETNYGYTF

J gene: TRBJ2-2
V gene: TRBV6-1
clone size: few
D gene: -
CDR3 DNA: TGTGCCAGCTCCGGGACCGTGTCCTTTTTT
CDR3 protein: CASSGTVSFF

J gene: TRBJ2-1
V gene: TRBV14
clone size: -
D gene: -
CDR3 DNA: TGTGCCAGCAGCCCACTCCCTACGGGTGAGCAGTTCTTC
CDR3 protein: CASSPLPTGEQFF

J gene: TRBJ2-7
V gene: TRBV11-2
clone size: many
D gene: -
CDR3 DNA: TGTGCCAGCCACTTCACAGGGAGTGGAAACGAGCAGTACTTC
CDR3 protein: CASHFTGSGNEQYF

J gene: TRBJ2-7
V gene: TRBV6-5
clone size: few
D gene: -
CDR3 DNA: TGTGCCAGCAGTTACTCGATCGGGAAGGACGAGCAGTACTTC
CDR3 protein: CASSYSIGKDEQYF

J gene: TRBJ2-7
V gene: TRBV28
clone size: -
D gene: -
CDR3 DNA: TGTGCCAGCAGTTCCCTAACGGCGGAGCAGTACTTC
CDR3 protein: CASSSLTAEQYF